This T cell receptor (beta chain) was obtained from a study of blood T cell repertoires in COVID-19. Study context: Samples of COVID-19 (acute and convalescent) were obtained from the United States, Italy and Spain.

Repertoires were generated with immunoSEQ multiplex PCR, while TCRdb's copy carries only in-frame clones and drops some. Of around 220,000 clones in the sample, approximately 85% were seen once. The germline V gene has CDR1 LNHNV and CDR2 YYDKDF (reference sequence). Between the trimmed V and J ends, which lost 0 bases and 8 bases, there was a span of 13 bases. The CDR3 contains 14 residues. Sequenced sample: peripheral blood. The clonotype comes from an elderly woman with COVID-19, enrolled during active disease. This chain links TRBV15 with TRBJ1-2; D ambiguous. CDR3 in amino acids: CATSRDRPGEGYTF. For the CDR3, the DNA is TGTGCCACCAGCAGAGATAGACCTGGGGAGGGCTACACCTTC.